This passage covers 16 T cell receptor beta chains from one sample sequenced in a study of blood T cell repertoires in COVID-19. The assay was immunoSEQ multiplex PCR, and TCRdb's table has in-frame clones only and misses some. The sample carries 150,000 to 200,000 clones, around 79% recorded once. Sequencing was done on a sample of peripheral blood. These receptors were collected from a woman aged 65 to 85 with acute or convalescent COVID-19.

This chain joins TRBV11-2 and TRBJ2-5; D gene ambiguous. Per germline, CDR1 SGHAT and CDR2 FQNNGV. CDR3 length: 17 residues. Trimming removed 1 base from V and 0 bases from J, with 15 bases in between. The CDR3 DNA is TGTGCCAGCAGCTTAGGCAACAGATACCAGTACCAAGAGACCCAGTACTTC. Amino acids: CASSLGNRYQYQETQYF.

The V call is TRBV5-1, the J call TRBJ2-1; 12 bases agree with TRBD2. Looked up from germline, CDR1 is SGHRS and CDR2 is YFSETQ. CDR3 length: 17 residues. The V gene end was trimmed by 0 bases and the J gene end by 3 bases; junction bases not matched to a gene: 4. The CDR3 region has the DNA TGCGCCAGCAGCTTGGGACTAGCGGGAGCTAGCTACAATGAGCAGTTCTTC. Its protein product is CASSLGLAGASYNEQFF.

The V gene is TRBV7-2, the J gene TRBJ2-1, with 7 nucleotides matching TRBD1. Germline V gene sequence: CDR1 SGHTA, CDR2 FQGNSA. The CDR3 consists of 18 residues. V lost 4 bases and J lost 8; bases outside the gene matches: 20. CDR3 in DNA: TGTGCCAGCAGCTGGTCTCTTACAGGGGACATCGGCTGGGATGAGCAGTTCTTC. This sequence encodes CASSWSLTGDIGWDEQFF.

This clone was counted between two and nine times. The J gene is TRBJ1-4, the V gene TRBV19; the match to TRBD1 covers 7 bases. The CDR3 extends over 15 amino acids. Germline V gene sequence: CDR1 LNHDA, CDR2 SQIVND (reference sequence). With 7 bases clipped from V and 7 bases from J, the junction kept 12 bases outside the gene matches. The DNA for the CDR3 is TGTGCCAGTACCCGGCGTGAGACAGGGCTTGAAAAACTGTTTTTT. Its protein is CASTRRETGLEKLFF.

This clone has at least ten counts. The V call is TRBV30, the J call TRBJ2-7; 7 bases line up with TRBD2. CDR1 is GTSNPN and CDR2 is SVGIG in the germline V gene (reference sequence). The J segment lost 3 bases and the V segment lost 2 bases, leaving 4 bases of the junction unmatched. This CDR3 contains 13 residues. The CDR3 reads CAWSLERDYEQYF. The CDR3 nucleotides are TGTGCCTGGAGTCTGGAGCGGGACTACGAGCAGTACTTC.

The V call is TRBV12-5, the J call TRBJ1-1, with TRBD1 as a possible D gene (6 bases). V lost 5 bases to trimming and J lost 5 bases, with 9 bases between them. This CDR3 is built from 12 residues. Germline CDR1 reads LGHNT; CDR2 reads FRNRAP. The CDR3 region has the DNA TGTGCTAGTGGTAAAGGGGGAACTGAAGCTTTCTTT. Translation: CASGKGGTEAFF.

The V and J genes are TRBV5-1 and TRBJ2-5; D is perhaps TRBD2 (6 bases). Trimming pared 0 bases from V and 4 bases from J, leaving 10 bases between. Germline CDR1 is SGHRS and CDR2 is YFSETQ. The CDR3 consists of 14 residues. CDR3 coding DNA: TGCGCCAGCAGCTTGGGCGGGGATTTAGAGACCCAGTACTTC. Residues: CASSLGGDLETQYF.

The rearrangement uses TRBV29-1 and TRBJ1-2; possibly TRBD1 for D (5 bases). This CDR3 has 17 amino acids. Between the trimmed V and J ends, which lost 0 bases and 8 bases, there was a span of 25 bases. CDR1 is SQVTM, CDR2 ANQGSEA, per germline. The CDR3: CSVEDFQDIFKGAGYTF. The DNA of the CDR3 is TGCAGCGTTGAAGACTTCCAGGACATCTTCAAAGGAGCCGGCTACACCTTC.

The CDR3 protein is CASSLLPTDLNQPQHF. The CDR3 nucleotides are TGTGCCAGCAGCCTGCTCCCGACTGATCTCAATCAGCCCCAGCATTTT. V and J are TRBV5-5 and TRBJ1-5; D not certain. Trimming cost V 4 bases and J 3 bases, with 17 bases left between them. In germline, CDR1 is SGHKS, CDR2 YYEKEE (reference sequence). This CDR3 comprises 16 residues.

This clone was seen only a few times. The chain joins TRBV19 to TRBJ2-7, with 7 bases aligning to TRBD2. After removal of 9 bases from V and 4 bases from J, the junction contained 12 bases not matched to a gene. CDR1 LNHDA and CDR2 SQIVND come from the germline V gene (reference sequence). The CDR3 spans 14 residues. The CDR3 DNA reads as TGTGCCAGCAACAATGGGGGAGGGGAATACGAGCAGTACTTC. Residues: CASNNGGGEYEQYF.

The CDR3 DNA sequence: TGTGCCAGCAGCACCCCAGGTCAGCGGGAGCTGGCCCAGTACTTC. This sequence encodes CASSTPGQRELAQYF. The chain carries TRBV5-4 and TRBJ2-5, with 8 bases identical to TRBD2. J was trimmed by 9 bases and V by 4 bases; bases with no gene match: 14. The CDR3 consists of 15 residues. CDR1 and CDR2 (germline): SGHNT, YYREEE (reference sequence).

The V call is TRBV7-2, the J call TRBJ2-5; 7 nucleotides agree with TRBD1. The germline gives CDR1 SGHTA, CDR2 FQGNSA. The CDR3 loop spans 16 amino acids. V trimming: 4 bases; J trimming: 9 bases; junction bases outside the gene matches: 17. CDR3 coding DNA: TGTGCCAGCAGCTCAAATCCGGGACAGACCGGTGTTGCCCAGTACTTC. It encodes CASSSNPGQTGVAQYF.

The rearrangement uses TRBV20-1 and TRBJ2-1, with D possibly being TRBD1 (5 bases). The CDR3 contains 14 residues. Germline CDR1 is DFQATT and CDR2 is SNEGSKA (reference sequence). V was clipped by 3 bases and J by 3 bases, with 12 bases between them. CDR3 sequence: CSASPMDNYNEQFF. CDR3 DNA sequence: TGCAGTGCTAGTCCTATGGACAACTACAATGAGCAGTTCTTC.

V gene TRBV4-2 combines with J gene TRBJ2-7; TRBD2 aligns across 11 bases. The CDR3 consists of 16 residues. Germline CDR1 LGHNA, CDR2 YNFKEQ. V lost 0 bases and J lost 3; bases outside the gene matches: 4. The CDR3 DNA follows: TGTGCCAGCAGCCAAGAAACTAGCGGGAGTTACTACGAGCAGTACTTC. This codes for CASSQETSGSYYEQYF.

V usage is TRBV4-2 and J usage is TRBJ2-7, with 12 bases identical to TRBD2. The CDR3 is 17 amino acids. Germline CDR1 and CDR2: LGHNA and YNFKEQ. The V and J ends lost 3 bases and 0 bases, in that order; junction bases with no gene match: 6. This CDR3 is CASSQGLAGALSYEQYF. The CDR3 nucleotides are TGTGCCAGCAGCCAGGGACTAGCGGGCGCACTCTCCTACGAGCAGTACTTC.

The chain employs TRBV5-1 and TRBJ2-5; D uncertain. Per germline, CDR1 SGHRS and CDR2 YFSETQ. The germline V and J ends were trimmed by 2 bases and 5 bases, with 10 bases remaining between them. The CDR3 extends over 13 amino acids. The CDR3 sequence is CASSLVVSETQYF. Here the CDR3 DNA reads TGCGCCAGCAGCTTAGTAGTTTCCGAGACCCAGTACTTC.